This TCR beta chain was sequenced for a study of cytomegalovirus exposure and HLA in healthy donors. J gave up 5 bases and V 3 bases, and 9 bases lay outside the gene matches. Germline V gives CDR1 GTSNPN, CDR2 SVGIG (reference sequence). The CDR3 is 14 amino acids. The study ran its PCR with 60 Vbeta and 13 Jbeta primers. The protocol was immunoSEQ multiplex PCR, while the TCRdb copy is restricted to in-frame clones and leaves out a portion. The sample carries fewer than 130,000 clones, 65% to 80% recorded once. The material sequenced was PBMCs. The TCR originated in a woman aged 60-75 years in good health and CMV-seropositive. The chain uses TRBV30 and TRBJ2-7; 8 bases match TRBD2. DNA of the CDR3: TGTGCCTGGAGGCCTGCGGGGGGAGGGAACGAGCAGTACTTC. Amino acids: CAWRPAGGGNEQYF. The full variable domain, its missing parts supplied by reference TRBV30 and TRBJ2-7, is SQTIHQWPATLVQPVGSPLSLECTVEGTSNPNLYWYRQAAGRGLQLLFYSVGIGQISSEVPQNLSASRPQDRQFILSSKKLLLSDSGFYLCAWRPAGGGNEQYFGPGTRLTVT.